Listed here are 8 T cell receptor beta chains from one sample, sequenced in a study of OX40 agonist ivuxolimab in advanced cancers. Profiling relied on immunoSEQ multiplex PCR, and the TCRdb table lists in-frame clones only, not all of them. Of roughly 77,000 clones in the sample, about four fifths were seen once. The sample in question was CD4+ or CD8+ T cells sorted from blood, obtained in a trial of the OX40 agonist ivuxolimab. The receptors were sampled from an adult with an advanced solid tumor such as melanoma, head and neck, liver or kidney cancer.

The V call is TRBV6-6, the J call TRBJ2-1; TRBD2 agrees at 11 bases. The junction had 8 bases not matched to a gene; V was cut back by 6 bases and J by 7 bases. The CDR3 sequence is 15 residues long. CDR1 is MNHNY, CDR2 SVGAGI, per germline (reference sequence). The CDR3 DNA reads as TGTGCCAGCAGGTTAGCGGGAGGGCCGGGGAATGAGCAGTTCTTC. Translating gives CASRLAGGPGNEQFF.

The chain has TRBV9 and TRBJ1-6; 7 positions match TRBD1. Trimming took 0 bases from V and 7 from J; bases not matched to a gene: 4. The V gene's germline CDR1 is SGDLS and CDR2 YYNGEE. This CDR3 region has 15 residues. In DNA form, the CDR3 reads TGTGCCAGCAGCGTAGCCCCAGGGGGGAATTCACCCCTCCACTTT. This translates into CASSVAPGGNSPLHF.

A single count supports this clone. The rearrangement uses TRBV6-5 and TRBJ1-2, with 7 nucleotides matching TRBD1. The CDR3 is made up of 14 amino acids. CDR1 and CDR2 from the germline V gene are MNHEY and SVGAGI. Trimming removed 6 bases from V and 3 bases from J; junction bases left unmatched: 7. This chain's CDR3 is CASSRQGMDYGYTF. The CDR3 DNA is TGTGCCAGCAGCCGACAGGGAATGGACTATGGCTACACCTTC.

Only a few counts were recorded for this clone. The chain is built from TRBV7-2 and TRBJ2-1; no reliable D call. V was shortened by 5 bases and J by 8 bases, with 10 bases between the two germline ends. Germline V gives CDR1 SGHTA, CDR2 FQGNSA. The CDR3 sequence is 12 residues long. The CDR3 bases are TGTGCCAGCAGCCGAACCCAAGATGAGCAGTTCTTC. Residues: CASSRTQDEQFF.

For the CDR3, the DNA is TGTGCCAGCAGTTCCACAGGAGGGACCCAGTACTTC. Its translation: CASSSTGGTQYF. V usage is TRBV6-5 and J usage is TRBJ2-5; D tentatively fits TRBD1 or TRBD2 (5 bases each). Trimming cost V 4 bases and J 7 bases, with 10 bases left between them. The germline gives CDR1 MNHEY, CDR2 SVGAGI. The CDR3 sequence is 12 residues long.

The chain has TRBV30 and TRBJ2-5, with D uncertain. This CDR3 comprises 14 residues. The germline V gene has CDR1 GTSNPN and CDR2 SVGIG (reference sequence). Trimming removed 3 bases from V and 5 bases from J, with 16 bases in between. CDR3 nucleotides: TGTGCCTGGAGGGACGAGAACCCGCCGGAGACCCAGTACTTC. Translating it yields CAWRDENPPETQYF. The complete variable domain, with remaining parts taken from reference TRBV30 and TRBJ2-5, reads SQTIHQWPATLVQPVGSPLSLECTVEGTSNPNLYWYRQAAGRGLQLLFYSVGIGQISSEVPQNLSASRPQDRQFILSSKKLLLSDSGFYLCAWRDENPPETQYFGPGTRLLVL.

V gene TRBV2 combines with J gene TRBJ2-7; 9 bases line up with TRBD1. This CDR3 spans 13 amino acids. Germline V CDR1 and CDR2: SNHLY, FYNNEI. Trimming cost V 5 bases and J 6 bases; bases outside gene matches: 5. The CDR3 DNA reads as TGTGCCAGCAGTAAACAGGGGGCTTTCGAGCAGTACTTC. The encoded protein is CASSKQGAFEQYF.

The chain joins TRBV15 to TRBJ2-1; D unclear. Germline values: CDR1 LNHNV, CDR2 YYDKDF (reference sequence). V dropped 1 base and J dropped 7 bases, with 11 bases sitting between them. This CDR3 is built from 14 residues. In nucleotides, the CDR3 is TGTGCCACCAGCAGAGGGGGTATAAGGAATGAGCAGTTCTTC. As protein: CATSRGGIRNEQFF.